This entry describes one T cell receptor beta chain. Its target is not known. A read error may account for a junction end that differs from germline. This specimen belongs to a study of post-analysis software for immune sequencing data. At the level of the study: Relapsing-remitting, secondary progressive and progressive-relapsing multiple sclerosis courses were included. Regarding the study as a whole: Patients with multiple sclerosis recorded significantly lower normalized Chao1 diversity than controls, the study found. By F measure, samples from a shared preparation batch strongly co-clustered.

Included in the TCR beta cDNA libraries were unique molecular identifiers. Yield was 500,000 or so cDNA molecules from roughly 1 to 10 million T cells. TCRdb recomputed calls from the PCR reads with MiXCR, one row per CDR3 protein. Of about 460,000 distinct CDR3 sequences in the sample, 45% were seen once. Sequenced sample: blood. This receptor was identified in a girl aged 5-17 years with multiple sclerosis.

In DNA form, the CDR3 reads TGTGCCAGCAGTTACACACAGGGGCAAGGCACTGAGGCTTTCTTT. Protein product: CASSYTQGQGTEAFF. The chain has TRBV6-6 and TRBJ1-1, with 7 positions matching TRBD1. This CDR3 region has 15 residues. CDR1 MNHNY and CDR2 SVGAGI come from the germline V gene (reference sequence).